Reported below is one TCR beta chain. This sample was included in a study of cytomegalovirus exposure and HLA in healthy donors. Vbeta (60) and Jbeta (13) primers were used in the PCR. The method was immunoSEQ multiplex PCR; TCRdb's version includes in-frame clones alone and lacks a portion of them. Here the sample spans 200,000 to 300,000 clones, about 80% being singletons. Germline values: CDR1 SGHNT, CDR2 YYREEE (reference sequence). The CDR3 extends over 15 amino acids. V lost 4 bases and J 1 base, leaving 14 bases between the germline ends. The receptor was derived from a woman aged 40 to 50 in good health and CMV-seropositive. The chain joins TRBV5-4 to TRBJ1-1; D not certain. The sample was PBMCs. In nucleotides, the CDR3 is TGTGCCAGCAGCGGATACAGCGGTCCGAACACTGAAGCTTTCTTT. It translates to CASSGYSGPNTEAFF.